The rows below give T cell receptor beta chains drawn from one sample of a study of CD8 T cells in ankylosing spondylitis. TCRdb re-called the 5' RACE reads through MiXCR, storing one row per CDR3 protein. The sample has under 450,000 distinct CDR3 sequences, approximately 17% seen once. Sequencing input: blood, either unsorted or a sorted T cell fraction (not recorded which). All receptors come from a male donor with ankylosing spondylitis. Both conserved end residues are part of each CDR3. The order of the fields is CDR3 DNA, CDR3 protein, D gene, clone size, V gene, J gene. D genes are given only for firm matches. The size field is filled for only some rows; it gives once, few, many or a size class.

DNA: TGTGCCAGCTCACCGGACAGGGTCAACTACGAGCAGTACTTC
CDR3: CASSPDRVNYEQYF
D: TRBD1
size: NA
V: TRBV18
J: TRBJ2-7

DNA: TGTGCCAGCAGCGGCGCGAAACAGTACTTC
CDR3: CASSGAKQYF
D: NA
size: NA
V: TRBV21-1
J: TRBJ2-7

DNA: TGCGCCAGCAGCCCAGCCCCCACAGGGTTGGAGACCCAGTACTTC
CDR3: CASSPAPTGLETQYF
D: NA
size: few
V: TRBV5-1
J: TRBJ2-5

DNA: TGCAGTGCTAAGCCGAGCTCTGGAAACACCATATATTTT
CDR3: CSAKPSSGNTIYF
D: NA
size: few
V: TRBV20-1
J: TRBJ1-3

DNA: TGTGCTAGTGGGTCGGGGGCTCGCTACAATGAGCAGTTCTTC
CDR3: CASGSGARYNEQFF
D: NA
size: few
V: TRBV12-5
J: TRBJ2-1

DNA: TGCGCCAGCAGCTTTGTTGGGGGCACAGATACGCAGTATTTT
CDR3: CASSFVGGTDTQYF
D: NA
size: NA
V: TRBV5-1
J: TRBJ2-3

DNA: TGTGCCAGCTCACCACGGCGGAGCACAGATACGCAGTATTTT
CDR3: CASSPRRSTDTQYF
D: NA
size: NA
V: TRBV18
J: TRBJ2-3

DNA: TGTGCCAGCAGTGCCCGGGACAGGGGAGCAGATACGCAGTATTTT
CDR3: CASSARDRGADTQYF
D: TRBD1
size: NA
V: TRBV6-1
J: TRBJ2-3

DNA: TGTGCCAGCACCTCCCGACAGGGGGCGCGCCACGGAAACATTCAGTACTTC
CDR3: CASTSRQGARHGNIQYF
D: TRBD1
size: NA
V: TRBV27
J: TRBJ2-4

DNA: TGTGCCATCAATAAGAGGAGGGAAACTGAAGCTTTCTTT
CDR3: CAINKRRETEAFF
D: NA
size: few
V: TRBV6-1
J: TRBJ1-1

DNA: TGTGCCACCAGCCTCTCGAGGGGACAGGGGGCGATTAGCTCCTACAATGAGCAGTTCTTC
CDR3: CATSLSRGQGAISSYNEQFF
D: TRBD1
size: NA
V: TRBV15
J: TRBJ2-1

DNA: TGCAGTGCTAACAGGGGCGGTTATAATTCACCCCTCCACTTT
CDR3: CSANRGGYNSPLHF
D: TRBD1
size: NA
V: TRBV20-1
J: TRBJ1-6

DNA: TGTGCCAGTAGTATATGGGGACACCGGGAGGAAAAACTGTTTTTT
CDR3: CASSIWGHREEKLFF
D: NA
size: few
V: TRBV19
J: TRBJ1-4

DNA: TGTGCCAGCAGCCGACACCTAGCGGGAGGTACTTCGTACGAGCAGTACTTC
CDR3: CASSRHLAGGTSYEQYF
D: TRBD2
size: NA
V: TRBV3-1
J: TRBJ2-7

DNA: TGTGCCAGCAGCCAGCAAGGAGGGCCCACCGGGGAGCTGTTTTTT
CDR3: CASSQQGGPTGELFF
D: NA
size: NA
V: TRBV7-2
J: TRBJ2-2

DNA: TGTGCCAGCAGCCCCGGGACGCCGAGTGCAACTAATGAAAAACTGTTTTTT
CDR3: CASSPGTPSATNEKLFF
D: NA
size: NA
V: TRBV7-9
J: TRBJ1-4

DNA: TGTGCCAGCAGCCGCCTCAGAGGTGGCCCTGGCGGGGAGCTGTTTTTT
CDR3: CASSRLRGGPGGELFF
D: NA
size: few
V: TRBV12-3/TRBV12-4
J: TRBJ2-2

DNA: TGTGCCACCAGTGATTCAGGAGCGGGGGCCTACAATGAGCAGTTCTTC
CDR3: CATSDSGAGAYNEQFF
D: TRBD2
size: NA
V: TRBV24-1
J: TRBJ2-1

DNA: TGCGCCAGCAGCTCCAATGGCAGGGATGGAAACACCATATATTTT
CDR3: CASSSNGRDGNTIYF
D: NA
size: many
V: TRBV5-1
J: TRBJ1-3

DNA: TGTGCCAGCAGCTTAGGGCGGAGGGGGAACACTGAAGCTTTCTTT
CDR3: CASSLGRRGNTEAFF
D: NA
size: few
V: TRBV7-9
J: TRBJ1-1

DNA: TGTGCCAGCAGCTTGGCCAAGCGGGGGTCCTACGAGCAGTACTTC
CDR3: CASSLAKRGSYEQYF
D: TRBD2
size: few
V: TRBV5-4
J: TRBJ2-7

DNA: TGTGCCAGCAGTATCGCGACCCCCGGTGCGGGGGATACGCAGTATTTT
CDR3: CASSIATPGAGDTQYF
D: NA
size: many
V: TRBV27
J: TRBJ2-3

DNA: TGCGCCAGCAGCTTGGCGCACCGCAACTATGGCTACACCTTC
CDR3: CASSLAHRNYGYTF
D: NA
size: few
V: TRBV5-1
J: TRBJ1-2

DNA: TGTGCCAGCAGTTCTGGAGCCGGCAATCAGCCCCAGCATTTT
CDR3: CASSSGAGNQPQHF
D: NA
size: many
V: TRBV28
J: TRBJ1-5

DNA: TGTGCCATCATCGGGACAGGGGAGGGCTATGGCTACACCTTC
CDR3: CAIIGTGEGYGYTF
D: TRBD1
size: many
V: TRBV24-1
J: TRBJ1-2

DNA: TGTGCCAGCAGTTTGCGGGGGTGGTACCAAGAGACCCAGTACTTC
CDR3: CASSLRGWYQETQYF
D: TRBD2
size: many
V: TRBV12-3/TRBV12-4
J: TRBJ2-5

DNA: TGTGCCAGCAGTGAACTAGGGATGGGAAGCACAGATACGCAGTATTTT
CDR3: CASSELGMGSTDTQYF
D: NA
size: NA
V: TRBV2
J: TRBJ2-3

DNA: TGTGCCAGCAGTTTAGTCGGGCAGGGGGTTTCTGGGGCCAACGTCCTGACTTTC
CDR3: CASSLVGQGVSGANVLTF
D: TRBD1
size: many
V: TRBV12-3/TRBV12-4
J: TRBJ2-6

DNA: TGTGCCAGCAGCCTTGAAGGGGTGATCGGGTTCTACACCTTC
CDR3: CASSLEGVIGFYTF
D: NA
size: many
V: TRBV2
J: TRBJ1-2

DNA: TGTGCCACCTCTACTACAGGGTTAAATGAGCAGTTCTTC
CDR3: CATSTTGLNEQFF
D: NA
size: NA
V: TRBV24-1
J: TRBJ2-1

DNA: TGTGCCAGCAGCTTAAGAAGGGACAGGGATGATGAGCAGTTCTTC
CDR3: CASSLRRDRDDEQFF
D: TRBD1
size: NA
V: TRBV7-9
J: TRBJ2-1

DNA: TGTGCCACCAGTGATAGTGGACTACGCCCTTACAATGAGCAGTTCTTC
CDR3: CATSDSGLRPYNEQFF
D: NA
size: few
V: TRBV24-1
J: TRBJ2-1

DNA: TGTGCCAGCTCACCCTCGGGGATAAACACTGAAGCTTTCTTT
CDR3: CASSPSGINTEAFF
D: NA
size: few
V: TRBV18
J: TRBJ1-1

DNA: TGTGCCAGCAGCCAAGTTGGGACTAGCGGGAACACCGGGGAGCTGTTTTTT
CDR3: CASSQVGTSGNTGELFF
D: TRBD2
size: few
V: TRBV4-2
J: TRBJ2-2

DNA: TGCAGTGCTAGAGATAGCGGGGGAAGCACTGAAGCTTTCTTT
CDR3: CSARDSGGSTEAFF
D: NA
size: NA
V: TRBV20-1
J: TRBJ1-1

DNA: TGTGCCAGCTCACTACCGGACCTACACTCTGGAAACACCATATATTTT
CDR3: CASSLPDLHSGNTIYF
D: NA
size: NA
V: TRBV18
J: TRBJ1-3

DNA: TGCAGTGCTCCAAGAACGAGGGTAGCGGGGTACGAGCAGTACTTC
CDR3: CSAPRTRVAGYEQYF
D: TRBD2
size: few
V: TRBV20-1
J: TRBJ2-7

DNA: TGTGCCAGCAGCCTCTCCACCGACTTAACACGCCATACGCAGTATTTT
CDR3: CASSLSTDLTRHTQYF
D: NA
size: few
V: TRBV3-1
J: TRBJ2-3

DNA: TGTGCCTGGATCTCTCCAAGGGACACCAGGAATCCAATGGGAAACACTGAAGCTTTCTTT
CDR3: CAWISPRDTRNPMGNTEAFF
D: NA
size: few
V: TRBV30
J: TRBJ1-1

DNA: TGCGCCAACCAGGGGCACACAACCTACAATGAGCAGTTCTTC
CDR3: CANQGHTTYNEQFF
D: NA
size: NA
V: TRBV23-1
J: TRBJ2-1

DNA: TGCAGTGCTAGGAGGGGGGAGGACAGCACAGATACGCAGTATTTT
CDR3: CSARRGEDSTDTQYF
D: NA
size: NA
V: TRBV20-1
J: TRBJ2-3